Given below is one T cell receptor beta chain in context. Authors' analysis steps: Amplifying reference gene primers gave estimates of nucleated cell counts. Only in-frame clones appear in the TCRdb table, and some are missing; sequencing was by immunoSEQ multiplex PCR. That table is the source of V, J and clone size, and D and trimming were worked out from the DNA. The repertoire holds 250,000 to 350,000 clones, with 75% to 90% as singletons. This record comes from a study of blood T cell repertoires in COVID-19. The wider study: The origin of the acute and convalescent COVID-19 samples was the United States, Italy and Spain.

The CDR3 sequence is 15 residues long. Germline CDR1 and CDR2: GTSNPN and SVGIG (reference sequence). Trimming took off 4 bases at V and 6 bases at J, with 18 bases between the two ends. The clonotype comes from a woman in her 30s who had recovered from COVID-19. The rearrangement links TRBV30 to TRBJ1-4; maybe TRBD1 (6 bases). Material for sequencing was peripheral blood. CDR3: CAWTFGGGADEKLFF. CDR3 nucleotides: TGTGCCTGGACTTTCGGGGGGGGCGCAGATGAAAAACTGTTTTTT.